This T cell receptor beta chain stems from a study of cytomegalovirus exposure and HLA in healthy donors. The study, taken as a whole, reports: Later analysis revealed greater clonal expansion in HLA-associated TCR beta chains than in equally common others.

For this clone: The antigen remains undetermined.

With 60 Vbeta and 13 Jbeta primers, the PCR was carried out. Method: immunoSEQ multiplex PCR; TCRdb's copy keeps in-frame clones and lacks some. The record lists some 130,000 clones, of which the ten most abundant hold 1.5% to 2%. CDR3 size: 11 residues. Germline CDR1 MDHEN, CDR2 SYDVKM. V lost 10 bases and J lost 6, with 9 bases in between. The chain carries TRBV28 and TRBJ2-2; weak D call: TRBD1 (6 bases). This clonotype was obtained from a man aged 18 to 29 in good health and CMV-seronegative. The specimen sequenced was PBMCs. CDR3 sequence (DNA): TGTGCCACCCACAGGGCCGGGGAGCTGTTTTTT. Protein: CATHRAGELFF.